This TCR beta chain emerged from a study of regulatory T cells in long-lasting Graves disease. The wider study: For a period under 3 months, newly diagnosed Graves' patients had taken antithyroid drugs. The study, taken as a whole, reports: Those with persistent Graves' had less TCR diversity than newly diagnosed patients. Favored gene segments in persistent disease were TRBV28, TRBJ1-2 and TRBJ2-5.

The V end lost 0 bases, the J end lost 5 bases, and 12 bases lay between the germline ends. In germline, CDR1 is LNHNV, CDR2 YYDKDF (reference sequence). This CDR3 contains 15 residues. In this sample, this clonotype turned up many times. Its antigen is undetermined. Sample time point: newly diagnosed GD, antithyroid drugs for less than 3 months. Extracted PBMC RNA gave rise to the TCR library. Each of the patients was recruited from an endocrinology department situated in Xi'an, China. Sequencing libraries for TCR beta were prepared with iRepertoire HTBI primers and Arm-PCR of CDR3 regions. Each CDR3 protein is one row after TCRdb ran MiXCR on the multiplex PCR reads. The sample has some 250,000 distinct CDR3 sequences, 20% seen once; the top ten hold 14%.

The TCR was taken from a female donor with Graves disease. Material: peripheral blood mononuclear cells (PBMCs), obtained at new diagnosis, from a patient treated with antithyroid drugs. The chain uses TRBV15 and TRBJ2-3; D tentatively fits TRBD1 or TRBD2 (5 bases each). The CDR3 DNA follows: TGTGCCACCAGCAGAGATTCCCCGGGGCTAGATACGCAGTATTTT. Translated: CATSRDSPGLDTQYF.